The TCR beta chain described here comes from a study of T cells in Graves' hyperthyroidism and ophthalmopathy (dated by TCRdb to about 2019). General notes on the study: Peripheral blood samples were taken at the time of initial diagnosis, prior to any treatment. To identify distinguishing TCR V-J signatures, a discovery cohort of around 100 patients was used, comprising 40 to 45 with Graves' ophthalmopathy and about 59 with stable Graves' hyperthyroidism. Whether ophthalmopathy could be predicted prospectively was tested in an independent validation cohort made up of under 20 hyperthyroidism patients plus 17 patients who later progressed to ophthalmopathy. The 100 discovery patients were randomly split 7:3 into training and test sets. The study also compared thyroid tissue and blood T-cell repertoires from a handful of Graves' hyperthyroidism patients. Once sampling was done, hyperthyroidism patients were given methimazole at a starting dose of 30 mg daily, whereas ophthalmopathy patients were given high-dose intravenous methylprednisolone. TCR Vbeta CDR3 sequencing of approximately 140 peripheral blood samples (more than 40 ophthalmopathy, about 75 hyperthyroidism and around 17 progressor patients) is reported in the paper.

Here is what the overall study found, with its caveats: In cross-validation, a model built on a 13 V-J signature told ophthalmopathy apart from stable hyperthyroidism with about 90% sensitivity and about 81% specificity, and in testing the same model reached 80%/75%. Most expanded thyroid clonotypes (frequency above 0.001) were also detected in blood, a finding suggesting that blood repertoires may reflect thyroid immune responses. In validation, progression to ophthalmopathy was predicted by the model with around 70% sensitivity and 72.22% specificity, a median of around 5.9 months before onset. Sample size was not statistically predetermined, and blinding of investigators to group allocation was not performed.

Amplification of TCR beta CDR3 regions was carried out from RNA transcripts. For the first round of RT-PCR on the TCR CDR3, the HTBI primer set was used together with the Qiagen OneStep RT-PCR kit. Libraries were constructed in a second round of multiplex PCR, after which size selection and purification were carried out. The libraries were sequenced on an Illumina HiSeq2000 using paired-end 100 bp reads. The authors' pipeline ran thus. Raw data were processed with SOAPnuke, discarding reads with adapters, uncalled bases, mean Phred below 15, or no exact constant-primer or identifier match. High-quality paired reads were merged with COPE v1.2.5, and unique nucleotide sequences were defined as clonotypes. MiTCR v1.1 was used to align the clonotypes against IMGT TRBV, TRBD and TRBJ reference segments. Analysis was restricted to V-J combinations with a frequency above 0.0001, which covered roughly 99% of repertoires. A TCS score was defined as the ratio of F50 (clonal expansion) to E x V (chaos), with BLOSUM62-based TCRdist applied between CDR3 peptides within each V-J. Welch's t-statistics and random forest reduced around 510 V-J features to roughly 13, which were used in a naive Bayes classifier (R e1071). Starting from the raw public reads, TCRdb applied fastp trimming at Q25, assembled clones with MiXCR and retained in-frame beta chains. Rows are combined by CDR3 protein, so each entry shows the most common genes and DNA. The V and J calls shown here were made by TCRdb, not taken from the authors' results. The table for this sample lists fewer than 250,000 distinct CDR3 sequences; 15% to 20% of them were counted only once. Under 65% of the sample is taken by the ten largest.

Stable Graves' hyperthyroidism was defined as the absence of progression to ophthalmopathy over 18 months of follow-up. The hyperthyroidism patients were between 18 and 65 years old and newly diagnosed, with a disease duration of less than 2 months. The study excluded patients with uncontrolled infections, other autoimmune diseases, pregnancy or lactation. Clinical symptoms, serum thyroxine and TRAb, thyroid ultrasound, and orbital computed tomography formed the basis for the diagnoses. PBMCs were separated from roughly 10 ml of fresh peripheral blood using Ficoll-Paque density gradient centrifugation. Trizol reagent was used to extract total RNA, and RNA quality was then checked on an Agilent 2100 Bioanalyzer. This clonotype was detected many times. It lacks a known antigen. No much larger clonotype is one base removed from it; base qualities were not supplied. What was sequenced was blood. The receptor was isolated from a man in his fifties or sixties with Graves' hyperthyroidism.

The nucleotide sequence is TGTGCCAGCAGCTTGGACAGTTTATACAATGAGCAGTTCTTC. Translated, it reads CASSLDSLYNEQFF. The sequence links TRBV11-2 to TRBJ2-1; the D region possibly corresponds to TRBD1 (6 bases align). The CDR3 sequence holds 14 residues, the cysteine and phenylalanine included. Here the CDR3 DNA is all that survives: 42 bases in frame from base 1. Deletion took 3 bases off V and 4 bases off J, with a span of 10 bases between the germline ends. The germline V gene gives CDR1 as SGHAT and CDR2 as FQNNGV.